The sequence of this T cell receptor beta chain was determined in a study of Ad26.COV2.S vaccination and SARS-CoV-2 variants. Study at large: Once or twice, 56 days apart, Ad26.COV2.S was delivered intramuscularly.

The CDR3 runs to 13 residues. Germline V CDR1 and CDR2: LGHDT, YNNKEL (reference sequence). Trimming took off 0 bases at V and 8 bases at J, with 10 bases between the two ends. The treatment denotes: around 19 received Ad26.COV2.S at low or high dose, single or two shots; roughly 5 received placebo; per-sample allocation not given. Day 63 after the first injection of vaccine or placebo was the sampling time. An Ad26 vector expressing Wuhan-strain SARS-CoV-2 spike served as the vaccine. Measured with immunoSEQ multiplex PCR; TCRdb has only the in-frame clones, and not every one. This sample has about 400,000 clones; approximately 91% occur once, and the top ten carry 1.5% to 2%.

The chain carries TRBV3-1 (or the pseudogene TRBV3-2) and TRBJ1-2; no clear D. The receptor was derived from a person between 18 and 65 years old who received the Ad26.COV2.S COVID-19 vaccine or a placebo. This sample comprised peripheral blood, obtained in a trial of Ad26.COV2.S vaccine versus placebo. The CDR3 is CASSQDQTYGYTF. The CDR3 DNA follows: TGTGCCAGCAGCCAAGATCAAACGTACGGCTACACCTTC.